This TCR beta chain was captured in a study of blood T cell repertoires in COVID-19. Study-wide context: Acute-phase and convalescent COVID-19 samples originated in the United States, Italy and Spain. T cells, B-cell-depleted T cells, or PBMCs supplied cDNA or gDNA.

Trimming cost V 4 bases and J 0 bases, with 9 bases left between them. CDR1 is SGHTA and CDR2 is FQGNSA in the germline V gene. This CDR3 region has 15 residues. In the authors' workflow: Amplification with reference gene primers provided the estimates of nucleated cell counts. This table comes from immunoSEQ multiplex PCR, and its TCRdb copy is limited to in-frame clones, with some not included. V and J calls and clone size follow that table, whereas D and trimming were derived from the DNA. Of about 300,000 clones detected, around 86% appear once; the ten largest clones hold roughly 13%. The V call is TRBV7-2, the J call TRBJ2-2; D is perhaps TRBD2 (5 bases). What was sequenced was peripheral blood. The sequence came from a human donor in a cohort sampled during active COVID-19. CDR3 loop: CASSYGITNTGELFF. The CDR3 nucleotides are TGTGCCAGCAGCTACGGGATCACGAACACCGGGGAGCTGTTTTTT.